These 24 T cell receptor beta chains were all obtained from the same sample, sequenced in a study of OX40 agonist ivuxolimab in advanced cancers. Produced via immunoSEQ multiplex PCR; TCRdb's table is partial and in-frame only. The sample holds approximately 130,000 clones; approximately 94% are singletons and the top ten take roughly 1%. The sample here was CD4+ or CD8+ T cells sorted from blood, taken in a trial of the OX40 agonist ivuxolimab. These receptors all come from an adult with an advanced solid tumor such as melanoma, head and neck, liver or kidney cancer.

The CDR3 DNA follows: TGTGCCAGCAGTTCCCCGGGGGGCCACGGAAACATTCAGTACTTC. Amino acids: CASSSPGGHGNIQYF. The chain recombines TRBV28 with TRBJ2-4; D is possibly TRBD2 (7 bases). Germline V CDR1 and CDR2: MDHEN, SYDVKM. Deletions cut 4 bases from V and 6 bases from J, with 16 bases between. CDR3 size: 15 residues.

The V gene is TRBV5-8, the J gene TRBJ1-5, with D possibly TRBD1 on 5 matching bases. Between the trimmed V and J ends, which lost 6 bases and 5 bases, there was a span of 12 bases. The germline CDR1 and CDR2 sequences are SGHTS and YDEGEE. The CDR3 sequence is 13 residues long. The CDR3 sequence: CASTPDTDQPQHF. The DNA of the CDR3 is TGTGCCAGCACCCCGGACACCGATCAGCCCCAGCATTTT.

The V gene is TRBV7-6, the J gene TRBJ2-1; TRBD2 agrees at 9 bases. Germline assignment: CDR1 SGHVS and CDR2 FNYEAQ. This CDR3 is 15 amino acids long. V lost 3 bases, J lost 1 base, and 1 base stayed unmatched. As DNA, the CDR3 is TGTGCCAGCAGCTTTGCGGGGGGGTCCTACAATGAGCAGTTCTTC. Translated: CASSFAGGSYNEQFF.

The rearrangement links TRBV10-1 to TRBJ2-5; D remains ambiguous. Trimming cost V 8 bases and J 2 bases, with 18 bases left between them. This CDR3 is built from 15 residues. Germline loops: CDR1 WNHNN, CDR2 SYGVQD (reference sequence). CDR3: CASSATQTSQETQYF. The DNA of the CDR3 is TGCGCCAGCTCGGCGACCCAAACTTCTCAAGAGACCCAGTACTTC.

The V gene is TRBV28, the J gene TRBJ2-3, with TRBD2 identical over 7 bases. The germline V gene has CDR1 MDHEN and CDR2 SYDVKM. The trim removed 6 bases at V and 2 bases at J, leaving 8 bases unmatched. This CDR3 contains 15 residues. In DNA form, the CDR3 reads TGTGCCAGCAGCCTGGGCGGGACTACCACAGATACGCAGTATTTT. Encoded protein: CASSLGGTTTDTQYF.

The chain is built from TRBV9 and TRBJ2-6; D is perhaps TRBD1 (5 bases). The CDR3 has 18 residues. Germline values: CDR1 SGDLS, CDR2 YYNGEE. V was clipped by 0 bases and J by 0 bases, with 13 bases between them. The CDR3 is CASSVGGLLSSGANVLTF. The CDR3 bases are TGTGCCAGCAGCGTAGGGGGCCTTTTGAGCTCTGGGGCCAACGTCCTGACTTTC.

This sequence joins TRBV5-1 and TRBJ2-5, with D possibly called TRBD1 or TRBD2 (5 bases each). Trimming shortened V by 2 bases and J by 4 bases, and 15 bases separated the two germline ends. Per the germline V gene, CDR1 is SGHRS and CDR2 is YFSETQ. The CDR3 is 15 amino acids. The CDR3 coding sequence is TGCGCCAGCAGCTTTTCCGGGGACCCGGGAGAGACCCAGTACTTC. This sequence encodes CASSFSGDPGETQYF.

This chain uses TRBV5-6 with TRBJ1-2; 9 bases match TRBD1. J lost 8 bases, V lost 3 bases, and 8 bases had no gene match. There are 14 residues in the CDR3. Germline lookup yields CDR1 SGHDT and CDR2 YYEEEE. Written as DNA, the CDR3 is TGTGCCAGCAGCTCCCGGACAGGGGTGGAGGGCTACACCTTC. Its protein product is CASSSRTGVEGYTF.

V gene TRBV19 combines with J gene TRBJ2-2; either TRBD1 or TRBD2 may supply D (5 bases each). CDR1 is LNHDA, CDR2 SQIVND, per germline (reference sequence). V was clipped by 9 bases and J by 2 bases, with 16 bases between them. This CDR3 comprises 15 residues. CDR3 sequence (DNA): TGTGCCAGCAATTCCCGGGGCATCAACACCGGGGAGCTGTTTTTT. Amino acids: CASNSRGINTGELFF.

The J gene is TRBJ2-3, the V gene TRBV4-3; 9 bases line up with TRBD2. The CDR3 extends over 17 amino acids. The germline CDR1 and CDR2 sequences are LGHNA and YSLEER. V lost 0 bases and J lost 2; bases outside the gene matches: 6. The CDR3 loop reads CASSQEWSGGFTDTQYF. DNA for the CDR3: TGCGCCAGCAGCCAAGAATGGAGCGGGGGGTTCACAGATACGCAGTATTTT.

The chain is built from TRBV5-1 and TRBJ1-6; D unclear. The germline V and J ends were trimmed by 5 bases and 7 bases, with 7 bases remaining between them. CDR3 length: 12 amino acids. From germline, CDR1 is SGHRS and CDR2 YFSETQ. CDR3 sequence: CASRDPNSPLHF. As DNA, the CDR3 is TGCGCCAGCAGGGATCCAAATTCACCCCTCCACTTT.

V usage is TRBV4-3 and J usage is TRBJ1-2; D is uncertain. The germline V gene encodes CDR1 LGHNA and CDR2 YSLEER. This CDR3 contains 16 residues. Deletions cut 1 base from V and 7 bases from J, with 19 bases between. The CDR3 nucleotides read TGCGCCAGCAGCCAAGGATCCCTCAACTACGCCGGTGGCTACACCTTC. Protein: CASSQGSLNYAGGYTF.

The DNA of the CDR3 is TGCGCCAGCAGCCAAGACAGGGTGGTTTGGACCGGGGAGCTGTTTTTT. It translates to CASSQDRVVWTGELFF. The chain combines TRBV4-3 with TRBJ2-2, with a weak D call TRBD1 (5 bases). The germline gives CDR1 LGHNA, CDR2 YSLEER. The length of the CDR3 is 16 residues. Trimming left V 0 bases short and J 5 bases short, with 13 bases between.

The chain joins TRBV18 to TRBJ1-5, with 8 positions matching TRBD1. Germline-derived CDR1 and CDR2 are KGHSH and LQKENI. This CDR3 spans 13 amino acids. J lost 5 bases, V lost 8 bases, and 5 bases had no gene match. CDR3 nucleotides: TGTGCCAGCGCGCAGGACAGGGATCAGCCCCAGCATTTT. Translated, it gives CASAQDRDQPQHF.

The chain couples TRBV6-5 to TRBJ1-2; TRBD1 might be the D (6 bases). The CDR3 runs 14 residues. Germline V gene data show CDR1 as MNHEY and CDR2 as SVGAGI. Trimming shortened V by 8 bases and J by 2 bases, and 15 bases separated the two germline ends. The CDR3 is CASVVARGNYGYTF. The CDR3, as DNA: TGTGCCAGCGTAGTCGCCAGGGGAAACTATGGCTACACCTTC.

The chain carries TRBV11-2 and TRBJ1-6; D gene unclear. Between the trimmed V and J ends, which lost 4 bases and 7 bases, there was a span of 5 bases. The CDR3 spans 12 residues. From germline, CDR1 is SGHAT and CDR2 FQNNGV. DNA for the CDR3: TGTGCCAGCAGCTGGGCAAATTCACCCCTCCACTTT. This encodes CASSWANSPLHF. Drawing the rest from reference TRBV11-2 and TRBJ1-6, the complete variable domain is EAGVAQSPRYKIIEKRQSVAFWCNPISGHATLYWYQQILGQGPKLLIQFQNNGVVDDSQLPKDRFSAERLKGVDSTLKIQPAKLEDSAVYLCASSWANSPLHFGNGTRLTVT.

The genes are TRBV10-2 and TRBJ2-5; D possibly corresponds to TRBD1 (6 bases). Germline V gives CDR1 WSHSY, CDR2 SAAADI. Trimming shortened V by 6 bases and J by 2 bases, and 7 bases separated the two germline ends. The CDR3 has 12 amino acids. This chain's CDR3 is CASRQGQETQYF. The CDR3 DNA is TGCGCCAGCAGACAGGGTCAAGAGACCCAGTACTTC.

The chain uses TRBV4-1 and TRBJ1-5; 7 nucleotides align to TRBD1. The CDR3 totals 15 residues. With V trimmed by 4 bases and J by 7 bases, 10 bases remained unmatched. Per germline, CDR1 MGHRA and CDR2 YSYEKL. DNA of the CDR3: TGCGCCAGCAGCCTCCCGATCCAGGGGGAACAGCCCCAGCATTTT. Encoded protein: CASSLPIQGEQPQHF.

Note on this clone: One end of the junction fails to match germline, which may point to a read error. The gene calls are TRBV5-1 and TRBJ1-2; D is unclear. The CDR3 contains 14 residues. Germline V gene sequence: CDR1 SGHRS, CDR2 YFSETQ. The CDR3 reads CASSLEGTNYGYTF. The CDR3 coding sequence is TGTGCCAGCAGCTTGGAGGGAACTAACTATGGCTACACCTTC.

The rearrangement uses TRBV5-4 and TRBJ2-5; perhaps TRBD2 as D (7 bases). The V gene's germline CDR1 is SGHNT and CDR2 YYREEE (reference sequence). CDR3 size: 14 residues. V was trimmed by 4 bases and J by 1 base, leaving 11 bases between them. The CDR3 is CASSPGGSQETQYF. The CDR3 coding sequence is TGTGCCAGCAGCCCGGGGGGCAGCCAAGAGACCCAGTACTTC.

This sequence joins TRBV10-2 and TRBJ1-5, with TRBD1 matching 10 bases. Germline loops: CDR1 WSHSY, CDR2 SAAADI. The CDR3 length is 14 residues. V gave up 5 bases and J gave up 7 bases; unmatched junction bases: 5. The CDR3 sequence is CASSPTGGEQPQHF. CDR3 DNA: TGCGCCAGCAGTCCGACAGGGGGCGAGCAGCCCCAGCATTTT.

This sequence joins TRBV5-5 and TRBJ1-2; D is undetermined. The germline V and J ends were trimmed by 4 bases and 3 bases, with 13 bases remaining between them. Germline CDR1 is SGHKS and CDR2 is YYEKEE (reference sequence). The CDR3 sequence is 14 residues long. The CDR3: CASSITPGDYGYTF. CDR3 DNA sequence: TGTGCCAGCAGCATTACCCCAGGAGACTATGGCTACACCTTC.

The gene calls are TRBV10-2 and TRBJ2-2, with D uncertain. The CDR3 spans 16 residues. Germline V gives CDR1 WSHSY, CDR2 SAAADI. Trimming removed 3 bases from V and 3 bases from J, with 14 bases in between. Written as DNA, the CDR3 is TGCGCCAGCAGTGAACGTGTTGTACAAGACACCGGGGAGCTGTTTTTT. It specifies CASSERVVQDTGELFF.

The rearrangement joins TRBV5-1 to TRBJ1-4; TRBD1 matches at 8 bases. The CDR3 covers 14 residues. Unmatched junction bases numbered 7, after V lost 5 bases and J lost 7 bases. CDR1 and CDR2 from the germline V gene are SGHRS and YFSETQ. CDR3 sequence (DNA): TGCGCCAGCAGGTGGACAGGGTGGAGTGAAAAACTGTTTTTT. It codes for CASRWTGWSEKLFF.